Presented here are 13 T cell receptor beta chains from one specimen sequenced in a study of T cell repertoires in cytomegalovirus infection. MiXCR, applied by TCRdb to the reads, yields one record per CDR3 protein. The sample records a few hundred thousand distinct CDR3 sequences, about 13% being singletons. The sequencing sample was made of PBMCs. The receptors were gathered from a human donor in good health (CMV status not recorded). Some clones in this sample may be carry-over from other donors' samples.

This clonotype appeared many times. The rearrangement links TRBV7-8 to TRBJ1-1; D not resolved. Looked up from germline, CDR1 is SGHVS and CDR2 is FQNEAQ. Trimming removed 4 bases from V and 1 base from J, with 10 bases in between. The CDR3 consists of 14 residues. The CDR3 sequence: CASSSVRQNTEAFF. The CDR3 DNA sequence: TGTGCCAGCAGCTCGGTAAGACAGAACACTGAAGCTTTCTTT.

This clonotype turned up a few times. The V and J genes are TRBV28 and TRBJ2-1; D unclear. This CDR3 spans 13 amino acids. CDR1 and CDR2 (germline): MDHEN, SYDVKM. V lost 6 bases, J lost 8 bases, and 14 bases lay in between. The CDR3 here is CASRKGPKYEQFF. For the CDR3, the DNA is TGTGCCAGCAGGAAGGGTCCCAAATATGAGCAGTTCTTC. Drawing the rest from reference TRBV28 and TRBJ2-1, the complete variable domain is DVKVTQSSRYLVKRTGEKVFLECVQDMDHENMFWYRQDPGLGLRLIYFSYDVKMKEKGDIPEGYSVSREKKERFSLILESASTNQTSMYLCASRKGPKYEQFFGPGTRLTVL.

Concerning this clonotype: It may be a read error: a sequence one base away is much more abundant. The conserved phenylalanine or tryptophan normally closing the CDR3 is absent here, so this likely arose from a read error. The rearrangement links TRBV20-1 to TRBJ2-7; tentatively, D is TRBD2 (5 bases). Trimming took off 0 bases at V and 3 bases at J, with 12 bases between the two ends. The germline gives CDR1 DFQATT, CDR2 SNEGSKA (reference sequence). There are 14 residues in the CDR3. DNA of the CDR3: TGCAGTGCTAGAGAATTCCCCGGGATCTACGAGCAGTACTTA. Encoded protein: CSAREFPGIYEQYL.

This clonotype appeared a few times. The CDR3 loop is CASSLFSGEAFF. For the CDR3, the DNA is TGTGCCAGCAGTTTATTTTCGGGTGAAGCTTTCTTT. V and J are TRBV28 and TRBJ1-1; no reliable D call. Germline values: CDR1 MDHEN, CDR2 SYDVKM. CDR3 length: 12 residues. V lost 1 base and J lost 7, with 7 bases in between.

The chain combines TRBV18 with TRBJ1-2; no clear D gene. The CDR3 runs to 14 residues. The germline CDR1 and CDR2 sequences are KGHSH and LQKENI. The germline V and J ends were trimmed by 2 bases and 3 bases, with 10 bases remaining between them. CDR3 loop: CASSPLAGDYGYTF. CDR3 DNA: TGTGCCAGCTCACCATTGGCTGGGGACTATGGCTACACCTTC.

The genes are TRBV20-1 and TRBJ1-2, with D possibly matching TRBD1 (6 bases). Germline V lookup: CDR1 DFQATT, CDR2 SNEGSKA (reference sequence). Trimming removed 4 bases from V and 4 bases from J, with 16 bases in between. This CDR3 has 14 amino acids. The CDR3 coding sequence is TGCAGTGCTACATTGGGGGGCGCGGGCTATGGCTACACCTTC. Protein sequence: CSATLGGAGYGYTF.

Comment on this clonotype: This may be a read error, as it is one base from a much larger clone. The V call is TRBV10-3, the J call TRBJ2-1, with TRBD2 as a possible D gene (5 bases). Germline V gives CDR1 ENHRY, CDR2 SYGVKD. This CDR3 contains 13 residues. Trimming removed 10 bases from V and 5 bases from J, with 15 bases in between. CDR3 region: CAREQEKNNEQFF. The CDR3, as DNA: TGTGCCAGGGAGCAGGAGAAGAACAATGAGCAGTTCTTC.

The CDR3 loop is CASSVTGENSPLHF. CDR3 nucleotide sequence: TGTGCCAGCAGTGTCACAGGGGAAAATTCACCCCTCCACTTT. This rearrangement joins TRBV2 to TRBJ1-6; 7 bases match TRBD1. Unmatched junction bases numbered 4, after V lost 4 bases and J lost 7 bases. The CDR3 totals 14 residues. Germline V lookup: CDR1 SNHLY, CDR2 FYNNEI.

The chain links TRBV29-1 to TRBJ2-1; perhaps TRBD2 as D (6 bases). Trimming took off 0 bases at V and 9 bases at J, with 15 bases between the two ends. CDR3 size: 14 residues. CDR1 is SQVTM and CDR2 is ANQGSEA in the germline V gene. This CDR3 is CSVEDNPGVSEQFF. The CDR3 DNA follows: TGCAGCGTTGAAGATAACCCGGGAGTGAGTGAGCAGTTCTTC.

This clonotype showed up many times. The rearrangement joins TRBV7-9 to TRBJ2-1; 9 positions agree with TRBD2. The CDR3 spans 17 residues. J was trimmed by 5 bases and V by 5 bases; bases with no gene match: 13. Germline CDR1 is SEHNR and CDR2 is FQNEAQ (reference sequence). The CDR3 bases are TGTGCCAGCAGCCATTCGGGCGGGGGACTAGCTAACAATGAGCAGTTCTTC. It specifies CASSHSGGGLANNEQFF. The whole variable domain, remainder taken from reference TRBV7-9 and TRBJ2-1, is DTGVSQNPRHKITKRGQNVTFRCDPISEHNRLYWYRQTLGQGPEFLTYFQNEAQLEKSRLLSDRFSAERPKGSFSTLEIQRTEQGDSAMYLCASSHSGGGLANNEQFFGPGTRLTVL.

The gene calls are TRBV6-2 or TRBV6-3 and TRBJ2-1; possible D gene TRBD2, 6 bases. Germline assignment: CDR1 MNHEY and CDR2 SVGEGT. Deletions cut 6 bases from V and 7 bases from J, with 13 bases between. The CDR3 contains 13 residues. The DNA of the CDR3 is TGTGCCAGCAGGGAGAGTCGGGGGAATGAGCAGTTCTTC. Translated: CASRESRGNEQFF.

This clonotype came up many times. The chain couples TRBV12-3 or TRBV12-4 to TRBJ1-2, with a possible D match to TRBD1 (5 bases). Trimming removed 6 bases from V and 9 bases from J, with 23 bases in between. CDR3 size: 15 residues. The CDR3 reads CASSPPGPGRVSYTF. For the CDR3, the DNA is TGTGCCAGCAGCCCTCCGGGACCGGGGAGGGTAAGCTACACCTTC.

This clonotype has at least ten counts. The chain links TRBV28 to TRBJ2-1, with 10 bases that match TRBD2. The V segment lost 6 bases and the J segment 2 bases; nucleotides outside the gene matches: 4. The CDR3 runs to 15 residues. In germline, CDR1 is MDHEN, CDR2 SYDVKM. In nucleotides, the CDR3 is TGTGCCAGCAGGGCCCTAGCGGGAGCCTACAATGAGCAGTTCTTC. Its translation is CASRALAGAYNEQFF. The whole variable domain, filled in from reference TRBV28 and TRBJ2-1, reads DVKVTQSSRYLVKRTGEKVFLECVQDMDHENMFWYRQDPGLGLRLIYFSYDVKMKEKGDIPEGYSVSREKKERFSLILESASTNQTSMYLCASRALAGAYNEQFFGPGTRLTVL.